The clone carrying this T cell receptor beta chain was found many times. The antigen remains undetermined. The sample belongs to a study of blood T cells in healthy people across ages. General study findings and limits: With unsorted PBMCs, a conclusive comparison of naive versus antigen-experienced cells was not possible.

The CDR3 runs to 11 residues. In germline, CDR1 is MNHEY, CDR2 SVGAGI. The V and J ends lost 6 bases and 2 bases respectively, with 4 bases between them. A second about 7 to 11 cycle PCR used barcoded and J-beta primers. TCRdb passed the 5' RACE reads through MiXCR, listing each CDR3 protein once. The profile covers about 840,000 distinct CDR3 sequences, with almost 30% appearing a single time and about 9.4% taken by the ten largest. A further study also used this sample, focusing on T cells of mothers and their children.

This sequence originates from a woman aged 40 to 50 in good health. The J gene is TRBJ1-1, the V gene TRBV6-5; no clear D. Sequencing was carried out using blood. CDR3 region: CASSGNTEAFF. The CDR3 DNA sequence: TGTGCCAGCAGCGGAAACACTGAAGCTTTCTTT.